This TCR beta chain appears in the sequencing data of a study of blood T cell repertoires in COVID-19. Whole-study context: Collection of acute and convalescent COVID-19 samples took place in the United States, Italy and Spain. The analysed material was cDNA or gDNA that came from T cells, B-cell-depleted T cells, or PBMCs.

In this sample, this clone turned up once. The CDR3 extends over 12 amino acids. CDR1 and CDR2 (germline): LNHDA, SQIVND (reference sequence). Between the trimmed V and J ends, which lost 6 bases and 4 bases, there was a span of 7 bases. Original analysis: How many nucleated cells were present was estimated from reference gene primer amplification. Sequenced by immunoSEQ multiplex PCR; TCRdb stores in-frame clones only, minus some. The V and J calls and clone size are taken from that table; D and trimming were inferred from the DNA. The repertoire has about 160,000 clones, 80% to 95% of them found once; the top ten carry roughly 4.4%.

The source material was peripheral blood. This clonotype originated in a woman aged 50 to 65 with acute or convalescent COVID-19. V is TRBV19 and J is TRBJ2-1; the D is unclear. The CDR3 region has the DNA TGTGCCAGTAGCGGAGATTACAATGAGCAGTTCTTC. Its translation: CASSGDYNEQFF.